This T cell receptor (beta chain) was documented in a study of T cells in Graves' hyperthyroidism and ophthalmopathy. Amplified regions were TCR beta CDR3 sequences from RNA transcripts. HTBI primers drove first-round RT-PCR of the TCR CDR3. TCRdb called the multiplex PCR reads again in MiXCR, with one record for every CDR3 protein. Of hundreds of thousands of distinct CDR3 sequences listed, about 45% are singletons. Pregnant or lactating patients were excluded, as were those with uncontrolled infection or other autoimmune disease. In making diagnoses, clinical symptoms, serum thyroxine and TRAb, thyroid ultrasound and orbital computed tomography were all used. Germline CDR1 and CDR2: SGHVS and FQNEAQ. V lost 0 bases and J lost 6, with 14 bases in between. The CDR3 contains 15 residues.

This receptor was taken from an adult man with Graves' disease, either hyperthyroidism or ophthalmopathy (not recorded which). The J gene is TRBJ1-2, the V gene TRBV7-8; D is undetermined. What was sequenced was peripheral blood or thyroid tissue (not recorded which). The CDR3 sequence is CASSLARFPRDGYTF. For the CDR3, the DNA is TGTGCCAGCAGCTTAGCGCGTTTCCCGCGGGATGGCTACACCTTC.